This TCR beta chain was captured by sequencing in a study of T cell responses to AZD1222 COVID-19 vaccine. Clones were sequenced by immunoSEQ multiplex PCR, and TCRdb holds only the in-frame ones, with some missing. This table holds under 150,000 clones, 88% found once. The clonotype originates from an adult in good health. The sequencing here drew on peripheral blood, taken on day 0 of AZD1222 vaccination.

Here the CDR3 DNA reads TGTGCCAGCAGCTTCGGAGCGGGGGGTTACAATGAGCAGTTCTTC. It encodes CASSFGAGGYNEQFF. The rearrangement joins TRBV5-4 to TRBJ2-1; 9 positions agree with TRBD2. J was trimmed by 4 bases and V by 2 bases; bases with no gene match: 4. The germline CDR1 and CDR2 sequences are SGHNT and YYREEE (reference sequence). The CDR3 length is 15 residues.